This paragraph covers one T cell receptor beta chain sequence. Its antigen is unidentified. CDR1 MNHEY and CDR2 SMNVEV come from the germline V gene (reference sequence). The CDR3 covers 17 residues. The V segment lost 6 bases and the J segment 2 bases; nucleotides outside the gene matches: 14. Generated by immunoSEQ multiplex PCR, the TCRdb table keeps only in-frame clones and is missing some. The sample lists under 100,000 clones, 75% to 95% occurring once. This sample was included in a study of graft-versus-host responses after intestinal transplantation. Study in general: Those transplanted obtained multivisceral, liver-intestinal, or isolated intestinal grafts. Among the recipients, all got anti-thymocyte globulin induction and then tacrolimus and steroids for roughly three years.

Overall study results and limits: Declines in HvG clones occurring early post-transplant were associated with peak circulating GvH clone levels. Individuals carrying graft-donor T cell macrochimerism showed high graft-versus-host to host-versus-graft clonal ratios in allografts.

This TCR derives from a human patient who received an intestinal transplant, so some T cells may come from the graft donor. Sequencing was performed on PBMCs, taken just under 460 days after intestinal transplant. The J gene is TRBJ2-7, the V gene TRBV27, with 9 bases aligning to TRBD2. Here the CDR3 DNA reads TGTGCCAGCAGACCCGTGACCCTAGCGGGGCTTGCCTACGAGCAGTACTTC. Its translation is CASRPVTLAGLAYEQYF.